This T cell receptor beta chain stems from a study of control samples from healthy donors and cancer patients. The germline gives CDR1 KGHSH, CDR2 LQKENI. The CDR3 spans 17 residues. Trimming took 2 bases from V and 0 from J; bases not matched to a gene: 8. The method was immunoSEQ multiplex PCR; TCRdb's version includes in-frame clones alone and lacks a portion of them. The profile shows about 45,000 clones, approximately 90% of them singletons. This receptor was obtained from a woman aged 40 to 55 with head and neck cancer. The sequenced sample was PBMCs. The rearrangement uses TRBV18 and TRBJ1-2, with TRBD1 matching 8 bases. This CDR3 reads CASSPRTGTRPNYGYTF. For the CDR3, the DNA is TGTGCCAGCTCACCAAGGACAGGGACGCGGCCTAACTATGGCTACACCTTC.